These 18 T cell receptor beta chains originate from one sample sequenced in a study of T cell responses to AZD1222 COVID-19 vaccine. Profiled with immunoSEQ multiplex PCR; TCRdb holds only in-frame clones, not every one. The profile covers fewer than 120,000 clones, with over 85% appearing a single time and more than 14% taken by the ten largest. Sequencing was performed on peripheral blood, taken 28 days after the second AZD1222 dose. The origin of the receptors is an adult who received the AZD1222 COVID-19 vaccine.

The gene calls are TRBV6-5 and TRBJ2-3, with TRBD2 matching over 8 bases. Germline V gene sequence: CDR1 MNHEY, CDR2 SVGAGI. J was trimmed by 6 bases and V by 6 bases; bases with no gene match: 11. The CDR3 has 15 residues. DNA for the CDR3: TGTGCCAGCAGCCTTAGCGGGACTCTGGGGGATACGCAGTATTTT. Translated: CASSLSGTLGDTQYF.

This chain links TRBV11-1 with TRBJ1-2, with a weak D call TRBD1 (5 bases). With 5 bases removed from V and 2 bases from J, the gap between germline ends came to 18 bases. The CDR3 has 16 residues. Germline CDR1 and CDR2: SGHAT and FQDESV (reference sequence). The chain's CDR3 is CASSLRRGGTNYGYTF. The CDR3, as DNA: TGTGCCAGCAGCCTCCGGAGGGGAGGTACAAACTATGGCTACACCTTC.

This CDR3 is CASSLEQGAAEQYF. DNA of the CDR3: TGTGCCAGCAGCTTGGAACAGGGGGCGGCCGAGCAGTACTTC. The chain couples TRBV5-4 to TRBJ2-7; TRBD1 matches 9 bases. The CDR3 extends over 14 amino acids. V gave up 0 bases and J gave up 6 bases; unmatched junction bases: 4. CDR1 SGHNT and CDR2 YYREEE come from the germline V gene (reference sequence).

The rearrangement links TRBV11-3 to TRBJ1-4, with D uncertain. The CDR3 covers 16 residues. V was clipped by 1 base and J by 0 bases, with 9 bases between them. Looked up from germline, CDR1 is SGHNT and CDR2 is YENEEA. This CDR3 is CASSLATVATNEKLFF. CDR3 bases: TGTGCCAGCAGCTTAGCCACCGTAGCAACTAATGAAAAACTGTTTTTT.

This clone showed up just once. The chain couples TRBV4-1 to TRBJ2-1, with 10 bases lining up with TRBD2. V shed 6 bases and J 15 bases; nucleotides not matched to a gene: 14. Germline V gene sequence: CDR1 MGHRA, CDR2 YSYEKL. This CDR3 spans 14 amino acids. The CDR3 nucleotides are TGCGCCAGCAGAGGGCTAGCGGGAGCTATGTTTCCGTTCTTC. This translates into CASRGLAGAMFPFF.

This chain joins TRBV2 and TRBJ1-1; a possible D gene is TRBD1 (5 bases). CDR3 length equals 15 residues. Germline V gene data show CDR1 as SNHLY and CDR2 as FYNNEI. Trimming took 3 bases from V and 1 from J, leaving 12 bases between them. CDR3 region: CASSDLAGPNTEAFF. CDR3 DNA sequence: TGTGCCAGCAGTGATCTGGCGGGACCGAACACTGAAGCTTTCTTT. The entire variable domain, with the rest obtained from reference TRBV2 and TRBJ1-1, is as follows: EPEVTQTPSHQVTQMGQEVILRCVPISNHLYFYWYRQILGQKVEFLVSFYNNEISEKSEIFDDQFSVERPDGSNFTLKIRSTKLEDSAMYFCASSDLAGPNTEAFFGQGTRLTVV.

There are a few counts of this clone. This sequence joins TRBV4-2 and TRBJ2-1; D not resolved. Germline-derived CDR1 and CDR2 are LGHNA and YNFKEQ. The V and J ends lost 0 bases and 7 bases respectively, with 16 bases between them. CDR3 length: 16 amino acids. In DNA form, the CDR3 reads TGTGCCAGCAGCCAAGAAAGTAGTGAACGACCTAATGAGCAGTTCTTC. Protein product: CASSQESSERPNEQFF.

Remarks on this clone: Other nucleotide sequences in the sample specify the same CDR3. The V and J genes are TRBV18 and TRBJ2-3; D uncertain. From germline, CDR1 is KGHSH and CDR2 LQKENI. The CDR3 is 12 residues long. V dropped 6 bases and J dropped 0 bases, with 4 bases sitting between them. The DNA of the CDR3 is TGTGCCAGCTCCCCTAGCACAGATACGCAGTATTTT. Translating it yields CASSPSTDTQYF.

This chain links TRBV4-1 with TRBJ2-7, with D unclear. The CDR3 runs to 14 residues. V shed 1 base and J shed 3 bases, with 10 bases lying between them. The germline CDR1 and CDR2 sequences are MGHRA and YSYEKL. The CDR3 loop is CASSQVTDFYEQYF. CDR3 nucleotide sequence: TGCGCCAGCAGCCAAGTTACGGATTTCTACGAGCAGTACTTC.

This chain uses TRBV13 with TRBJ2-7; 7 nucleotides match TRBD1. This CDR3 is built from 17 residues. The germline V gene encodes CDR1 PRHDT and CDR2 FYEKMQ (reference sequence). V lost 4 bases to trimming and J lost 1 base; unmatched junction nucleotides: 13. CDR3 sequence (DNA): TGTGCCAGCAGCTACCACCAAGGACAGGCCCTTTCCTACGAGCAGTACTTC. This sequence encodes CASSYHQGQALSYEQYF.

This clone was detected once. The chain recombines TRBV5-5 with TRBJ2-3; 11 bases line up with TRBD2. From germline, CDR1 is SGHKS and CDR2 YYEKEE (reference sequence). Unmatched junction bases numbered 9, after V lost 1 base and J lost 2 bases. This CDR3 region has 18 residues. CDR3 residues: CASSLRASGGLDTDTQYF. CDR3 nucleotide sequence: TGTGCCAGCAGCTTGAGGGCTAGCGGGGGGTTGGACACAGATACGCAGTATTTT.

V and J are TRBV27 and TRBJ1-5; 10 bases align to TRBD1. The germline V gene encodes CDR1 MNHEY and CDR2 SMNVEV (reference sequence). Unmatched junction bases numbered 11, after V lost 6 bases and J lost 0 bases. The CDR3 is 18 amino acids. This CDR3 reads CASSPRQGARISNQPQHF. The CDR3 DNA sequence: TGTGCCAGCAGCCCGCGACAGGGGGCTAGGATTAGCAATCAGCCCCAGCATTTT.

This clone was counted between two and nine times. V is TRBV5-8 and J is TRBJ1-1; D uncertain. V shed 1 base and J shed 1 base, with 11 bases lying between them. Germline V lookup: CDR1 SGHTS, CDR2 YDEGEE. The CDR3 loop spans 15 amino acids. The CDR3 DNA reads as TGTGCCAGCAGCTTGATTTGGGCGTCGAACACTGAAGCTTTCTTT. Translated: CASSLIWASNTEAFF.

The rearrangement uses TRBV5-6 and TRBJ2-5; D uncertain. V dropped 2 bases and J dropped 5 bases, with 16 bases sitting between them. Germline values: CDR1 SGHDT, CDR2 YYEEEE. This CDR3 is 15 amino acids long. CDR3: CASSFGSGGWETQYF. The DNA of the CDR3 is TGTGCCAGCAGCTTCGGCAGTGGTGGGTGGGAGACCCAGTACTTC.

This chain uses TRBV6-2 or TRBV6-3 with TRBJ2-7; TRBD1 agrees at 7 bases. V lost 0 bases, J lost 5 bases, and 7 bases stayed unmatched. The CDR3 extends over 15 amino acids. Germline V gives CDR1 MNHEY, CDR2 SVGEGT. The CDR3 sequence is CASSYSRQGDHEQYF. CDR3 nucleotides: TGTGCCAGCAGTTACTCCCGACAGGGTGACCACGAGCAGTACTTC.

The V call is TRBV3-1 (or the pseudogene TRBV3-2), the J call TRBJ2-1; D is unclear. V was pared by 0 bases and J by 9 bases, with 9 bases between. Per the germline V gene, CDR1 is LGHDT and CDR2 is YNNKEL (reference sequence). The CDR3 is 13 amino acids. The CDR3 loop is CASSQEGGSEQFF. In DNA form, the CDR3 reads TGTGCCAGCAGCCAAGAAGGCGGCAGTGAGCAGTTCTTC.

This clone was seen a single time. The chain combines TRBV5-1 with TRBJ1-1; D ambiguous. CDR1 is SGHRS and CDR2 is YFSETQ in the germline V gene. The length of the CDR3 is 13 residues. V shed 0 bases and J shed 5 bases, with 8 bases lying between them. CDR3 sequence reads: CASSLARRTEAFF. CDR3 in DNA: TGCGCCAGCAGCTTGGCCAGACGTACTGAAGCTTTCTTT. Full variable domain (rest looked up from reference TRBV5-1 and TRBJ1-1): KAGVTQTPRYLIKTRGQQVTLSCSPISGHRSVSWYQQTPGQGLQFLFEYFSETQRNKGNFPGRFSGRQFSNSRSEMNVSTLELGDSALYLCASSLARRTEAFFGQGTRLTVV.

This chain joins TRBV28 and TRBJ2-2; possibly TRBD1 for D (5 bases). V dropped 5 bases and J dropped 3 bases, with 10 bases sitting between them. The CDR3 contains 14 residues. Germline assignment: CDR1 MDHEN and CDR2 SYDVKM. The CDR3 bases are TGTGCCAGCAGTCCAGGGCAGTACACCGGGGAGCTGTTTTTT. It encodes CASSPGQYTGELFF.